These T cell receptor beta chains were read from a single sample in a study of T cells after yellow fever vaccination. TCRdb re-analysed the 5' RACE reads in MiXCR, keeping a single row per CDR3 protein. The profile covers 400,000 or so distinct CDR3 sequences, with around 20% appearing a single time and 15% to 20% taken by the ten largest. Sample: PBMCs, taken before the yellow fever booster vaccination. The receptors stem from a man between 18 and 35 years old who received the YFV17D yellow fever vaccine. CDR3s include the opening cysteine and the closing phenylalanine or tryptophan. D genes are given only for firm matches. The size entry is marked missing in some rows and otherwise reads once, few, many or a size class.

D gene: NA; V gene: TRBV5-1; J gene: TRBJ1-1; clone size: NA; CDR3 protein: CASSLVGVAEAFF; CDR3 DNA: TGCGCCAGCAGCTTGGTGGGGGTCGCTGAAGCTTTCTTT
D gene: NA; V gene: TRBV12-3/TRBV12-4; J gene: TRBJ1-6; clone size: NA; CDR3 protein: CASSPSRLGSPLHF; CDR3 DNA: TGTGCCAGCAGCCCGTCTCGTTTAGGATCACCCCTCCACTTT
D gene: TRBD1; V gene: TRBV5-1; J gene: TRBJ1-2; clone size: few; CDR3 protein: CASSPGTVGNYGYTF; CDR3 DNA: TGCGCCAGCAGCCCCGGGACAGTTGGGAACTATGGCTACACCTTC
D gene: NA; V gene: TRBV12-3/TRBV12-4; J gene: TRBJ2-3; clone size: few; CDR3 protein: CASNGGNTDTQYF; CDR3 DNA: TGTGCCAGCAATGGGGGCAACACAGATACGCAGTATTTT
D gene: TRBD2; V gene: TRBV7-3; J gene: TRBJ2-3; clone size: NA; CDR3 protein: CASSRFAGARNTQYF; CDR3 DNA: TGTGCCAGCAGCCGTTTTGCGGGAGCTAGGAATACGCAGTATTTT
D gene: NA; V gene: TRBV15; J gene: TRBJ1-1; clone size: NA; CDR3 protein: CATSRTLVNTEAFF; CDR3 DNA: TGTGCCACCAGCAGAACCCTGGTGAACACTGAAGCTTTCTTT
D gene: TRBD1; V gene: TRBV18; J gene: TRBJ2-7; clone size: few; CDR3 protein: CASSPKDRLSYEQYF; CDR3 DNA: TGTGCCAGCTCACCAAAGGACAGGCTCTCCTACGAGCAGTACTTC
D gene: NA; V gene: TRBV5-1; J gene: TRBJ2-3; clone size: NA; CDR3 protein: CASSLDGGAADTQYF; CDR3 DNA: TGCGCCAGCAGCTTGGATGGCGGGGCCGCAGATACGCAGTATTTT
D gene: NA; V gene: TRBV7-2; J gene: TRBJ2-1; clone size: NA; CDR3 protein: CASSFQEISYNEQFF; CDR3 DNA: TGTGCCAGCAGCTTCCAGGAGATCTCCTACAATGAGCAGTTCTTC
D gene: NA; V gene: TRBV6-5; J gene: TRBJ2-7; clone size: few; CDR3 protein: CASSQGPSYEQYF; CDR3 DNA: TGTGCCAGCAGTCAGGGACCTTCCTACGAGCAGTACTTC
D gene: TRBD1; V gene: TRBV27; J gene: TRBJ1-1; clone size: NA; CDR3 protein: CASSDRGKTEAFF; CDR3 DNA: TGTGCCAGCAGCGACAGGGGAAAAACTGAAGCTTTCTTT
D gene: TRBD2; V gene: TRBV2; J gene: TRBJ2-1; clone size: NA; CDR3 protein: CASGGRGGQKEQFF; CDR3 DNA: TGTGCCAGCGGTGGGCGGGGGGGCCAGAAGGAGCAGTTCTTC
D gene: NA; V gene: TRBV4-1; J gene: TRBJ1-5; clone size: many; CDR3 protein: CASSGQGSNQPQHF; CDR3 DNA: TGCGCCAGCAGCGGGCAGGGGAGCAATCAGCCCCAGCATTTT
D gene: NA; V gene: TRBV6-2/TRBV6-3; J gene: TRBJ1-5; clone size: NA; CDR3 protein: CASSYPGPQHF; CDR3 DNA: TGTGCCAGCAGTTATCCGGGCCCCCAGCATTTT
D gene: TRBD2; V gene: TRBV29-1; J gene: TRBJ2-1; clone size: few; CDR3 protein: CSVGLAGSPNPHEQFF; CDR3 DNA: TGCAGCGTCGGACTAGCGGGCAGCCCCAACCCCCATGAGCAGTTCTTC
D gene: TRBD1; V gene: TRBV5-1; J gene: TRBJ2-5; clone size: few; CDR3 protein: CASCRDRQETQYF; CDR3 DNA: TGCGCCAGCTGCCGGGACAGACAAGAGACCCAGTACTTC
D gene: NA; V gene: TRBV3-1; J gene: TRBJ1-2; clone size: few; CDR3 protein: CASSQDLDRIYGYTF; CDR3 DNA: TGTGCCAGCAGCCAAGATCTTGACAGAATCTATGGCTACACCTTC
D gene: NA; V gene: TRBV4-3; J gene: TRBJ2-1; clone size: few; CDR3 protein: CASSQESGNSYNEQFF; CDR3 DNA: TGCGCCAGCAGCCAAGAGTCCGGGAACTCCTACAATGAGCAGTTCTTC
D gene: TRBD2; V gene: TRBV7-6; J gene: TRBJ2-7; clone size: few; CDR3 protein: CASSSGGLGSYEQYF; CDR3 DNA: TGTGCCAGCAGTTCCGGGGGACTAGGATCCTACGAGCAGTACTTC
D gene: NA; V gene: TRBV4-2; J gene: TRBJ1-5; clone size: NA; CDR3 protein: CASSQDPYSGFLNQPQHF; CDR3 DNA: TGTGCCAGCAGCCAAGATCCCTACTCGGGGTTTTTGAATCAGCCCCAGCATTTT
D gene: NA; V gene: TRBV20-1; J gene: TRBJ1-1; clone size: few; CDR3 protein: CSPTIPRWGANTEAFF; CDR3 DNA: TGCAGCCCCACGATCCCGCGATGGGGGGCGAACACTGAAGCTTTCTTT
D gene: NA; V gene: TRBV7-9; J gene: TRBJ2-2; clone size: few; CDR3 protein: CASSSLANTGELFF; CDR3 DNA: TGTGCCAGCAGCTCCCTAGCGAACACCGGGGAGCTGTTTTTT
D gene: NA; V gene: TRBV4-1; J gene: TRBJ2-2; clone size: few; CDR3 protein: CASSLLLRGGTGELFF; CDR3 DNA: TGCGCCAGCAGCCTACTCCTCAGGGGCGGGACCGGGGAGCTGTTTTTT
D gene: NA; V gene: TRBV20-1; J gene: TRBJ2-7; clone size: few; CDR3 protein: CSAKTAYEQYF; CDR3 DNA: TGCAGTGCTAAGACAGCTTACGAGCAGTACTTC
D gene: NA; V gene: TRBV6-6; J gene: TRBJ2-3; clone size: NA; CDR3 protein: CASSYMGGGKRTDTQYF; CDR3 DNA: TGTGCCAGCAGTTATATGGGGGGAGGAAAGCGCACAGATACGCAGTATTTT
D gene: NA; V gene: TRBV5-1; J gene: TRBJ1-1; clone size: NA; CDR3 protein: CASSAVMNTEAFF; CDR3 DNA: TGCGCCAGCAGCGCTGTCATGAACACTGAAGCTTTCTTT
D gene: NA; V gene: TRBV5-5; J gene: TRBJ2-1; clone size: many; CDR3 protein: CASSLGTANEQFF; CDR3 DNA: TGTGCCAGCAGCCTAGGGACTGCCAATGAGCAGTTCTTC
D gene: NA; V gene: TRBV5-5; J gene: TRBJ2-2; clone size: NA; CDR3 protein: CASSLGPPGTGELFF; CDR3 DNA: TGTGCCAGCAGCTTGGGGCCCCCCGGCACCGGGGAGCTGTTTTTT
D gene: NA; V gene: TRBV6-1; J gene: TRBJ2-1; clone size: NA; CDR3 protein: CASSSTGPGNEQFF; CDR3 DNA: TGTGCCAGCAGTTCGACCGGACCCGGGAATGAGCAGTTCTTC
D gene: TRBD1; V gene: TRBV9; J gene: TRBJ2-3; clone size: NA; CDR3 protein: CASSVGRGQGFGFTDTQYF; CDR3 DNA: TGTGCCAGCAGCGTAGGAAGGGGACAGGGGTTTGGGTTCACGGATACGCAGTATTTT
D gene: NA; V gene: TRBV29-1; J gene: TRBJ2-1; clone size: many; CDR3 protein: CSVVTSRTAYNEQFF; CDR3 DNA: TGCAGCGTTGTAACGAGTCGGACAGCCTACAATGAGCAGTTCTTC
D gene: NA; V gene: TRBV5-5; J gene: TRBJ1-6; clone size: NA; CDR3 protein: CASSLRGVSYNSPLHF; CDR3 DNA: TGTGCCAGCAGCTTGCGGGGGGTCTCCTATAATTCACCCCTCCACTTT
D gene: TRBD1; V gene: TRBV3-1; J gene: TRBJ1-2; clone size: NA; CDR3 protein: CATQGDYGYTF; CDR3 DNA: TGTGCCACCCAGGGGGACTATGGCTACACCTTC
D gene: NA; V gene: TRBV29-1; J gene: TRBJ1-2; clone size: few; CDR3 protein: CSVGHLGYTF; CDR3 DNA: TGCAGCGTGGGACATCTTGGCTACACCTTC
D gene: NA; V gene: TRBV28; J gene: TRBJ2-1; clone size: few; CDR3 protein: CASTRDVGNEQFF; CDR3 DNA: TGTGCCAGCACTCGAGATGTGGGGAATGAGCAGTTCTTC
D gene: NA; V gene: TRBV3-1; J gene: TRBJ2-5; clone size: NA; CDR3 protein: CASSLRGVSETQYF; CDR3 DNA: TGTGCCAGCAGCCTCCGGGGCGTTTCAGAGACCCAGTACTTC
D gene: NA; V gene: TRBV12-3/TRBV12-4; J gene: TRBJ1-3; clone size: many; CDR3 protein: CASRLQVISGNTIYF; CDR3 DNA: TGTGCCAGCAGACTACAGGTGATCTCTGGAAACACCATATATTTT
D gene: NA; V gene: TRBV4-1; J gene: TRBJ2-7; clone size: few; CDR3 protein: CASSQGTGPYEQYF; CDR3 DNA: TGCGCCAGCAGCCAAGGTACAGGCCCCTACGAGCAGTACTTC
D gene: NA; V gene: TRBV9; J gene: TRBJ2-5; clone size: NA; CDR3 protein: CASSVDVQETQYF; CDR3 DNA: TGTGCCAGCAGCGTCGACGTCCAAGAGACCCAGTACTTC
D gene: NA; V gene: TRBV6-2/TRBV6-3; J gene: TRBJ1-6; clone size: NA; CDR3 protein: CASDLRSYNSPLHF; CDR3 DNA: TGTGCCAGCGATTTACGGTCCTATAATTCACCCCTCCACTTT
D gene: NA; V gene: TRBV4-2; J gene: TRBJ2-1; clone size: few; CDR3 protein: CASSQDKGGSYNEQFF; CDR3 DNA: TGTGCCAGCAGCCAAGATAAGGGGGGGTCCTACAATGAGCAGTTCTTC
D gene: NA; V gene: TRBV25-1; J gene: TRBJ1-2; clone size: NA; CDR3 protein: CASSETEGSLGGYTF; CDR3 DNA: TGTGCCAGCAGTGAAACGGAAGGCAGTTTGGGTGGCTACACCTTC
D gene: TRBD2; V gene: TRBV7-2; J gene: TRBJ2-7; clone size: few; CDR3 protein: CASSLVSGPSGGEQYF; CDR3 DNA: TGTGCCAGCAGCTTAGTGAGTGGGCCGAGCGGGGGAGAGCAGTACTTC
D gene: TRBD1; V gene: TRBV12-3/TRBV12-4; J gene: TRBJ2-5; clone size: few; CDR3 protein: CASSLAVDRDETQYF; CDR3 DNA: TGTGCCAGCAGTTTAGCGGTGGACAGGGATGAGACCCAGTACTTC
D gene: TRBD2; V gene: TRBV15; J gene: TRBJ2-3; clone size: NA; CDR3 protein: CAARSGGASTDTQYF; CDR3 DNA: TGTGCCGCGCGGAGCGGGGGGGCTAGCACAGATACGCAGTATTTT
D gene: NA; V gene: TRBV6-5; J gene: TRBJ2-7; clone size: NA; CDR3 protein: CATGTELSYEQYF; CDR3 DNA: TGTGCCACGGGGACCGAACTCTCCTACGAGCAGTACTTC
D gene: TRBD1; V gene: TRBV5-1; J gene: TRBJ2-7; clone size: NA; CDR3 protein: CASSLEGAQGYYEQYF; CDR3 DNA: TGCGCCAGCAGCTTGGAGGGGGCACAGGGCTACTACGAGCAGTACTTC
D gene: TRBD1; V gene: TRBV19; J gene: TRBJ1-1; clone size: NA; CDR3 protein: CASSSYRGQISTEAFF; CDR3 DNA: TGTGCCAGTAGTTCCTACAGGGGGCAGATATCCACTGAAGCTTTCTTT
D gene: TRBD2; V gene: TRBV29-1; J gene: TRBJ2-2; clone size: NA; CDR3 protein: CSAFRGGLSGELFF; CDR3 DNA: TGCAGCGCCTTTCGGGGGGGCCTGAGCGGGGAGCTGTTTTTT
D gene: TRBD1; V gene: TRBV27; J gene: TRBJ2-5; clone size: NA; CDR3 protein: CASRRQGVGETQYF; CDR3 DNA: TGTGCCAGCAGACGACAGGGGGTGGGGGAGACCCAGTACTTC
D gene: TRBD2; V gene: TRBV7-6; J gene: TRBJ2-1; clone size: NA; CDR3 protein: CASRLAGGPYNEQFF; CDR3 DNA: TGTGCCAGCAGGCTAGCGGGGGGGCCCTACAATGAGCAGTTCTTC
D gene: NA; V gene: TRBV29-1; J gene: TRBJ1-2; clone size: NA; CDR3 protein: CSAGAVASIYGYTF; CDR3 DNA: TGCAGCGCGGGCGCGGTCGCCAGTATCTATGGCTACACCTTC
D gene: NA; V gene: TRBV15; J gene: TRBJ2-5; clone size: NA; CDR3 protein: CATSRDLPTGRQETQYF; CDR3 DNA: TGTGCCACCAGCAGAGATCTCCCGACAGGACGACAAGAGACCCAGTACTTC